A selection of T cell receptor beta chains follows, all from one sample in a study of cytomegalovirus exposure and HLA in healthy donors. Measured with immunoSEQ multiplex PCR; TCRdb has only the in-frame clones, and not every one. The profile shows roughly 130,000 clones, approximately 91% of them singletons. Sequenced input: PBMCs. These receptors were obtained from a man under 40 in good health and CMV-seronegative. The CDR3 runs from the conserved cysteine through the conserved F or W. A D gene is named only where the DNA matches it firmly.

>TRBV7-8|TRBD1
CASSLDRGYEQYF
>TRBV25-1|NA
CASSDGGQSNEKLFF
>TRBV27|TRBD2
CASSFPPVAGGAYNEQFF
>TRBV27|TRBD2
CASSNLAGGQETQYF
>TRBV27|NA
CASSLRQNYEQYF
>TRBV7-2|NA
CASSSQINQPQHF
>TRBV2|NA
CASRSEGEQFF
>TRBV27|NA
CASSFGGLISYNEQFF
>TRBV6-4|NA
CASRRRGDRGGYTF
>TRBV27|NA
CASSSQPMRAVMNTEAFF
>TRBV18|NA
CASSPIQGTDTQYF
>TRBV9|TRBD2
CASSGLGLAAAGELFF
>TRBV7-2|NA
CASSSEVGELFF
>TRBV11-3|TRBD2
CASSLAGLAGVTEQFF
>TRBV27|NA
CASRDRGYEQYF
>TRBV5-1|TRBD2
CASSFTSGTSSYNEQFF
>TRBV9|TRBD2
CASSVVLAGGNEQFF
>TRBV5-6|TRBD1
CASSLEGQGARGETQYF
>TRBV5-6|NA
CASSQGHPNTEAFF
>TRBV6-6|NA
CASSLSGSYNEQFF
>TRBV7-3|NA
CASSPRSGYQETQYF
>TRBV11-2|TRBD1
CASSSTTGGTEAFF
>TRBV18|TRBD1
CASSPTGTGGNQPQHF
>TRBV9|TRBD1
CASSVAGDSFYEQYF
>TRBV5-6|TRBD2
CASSLGPSGTYEQYF
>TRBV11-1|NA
CASSLARRADQPQHF
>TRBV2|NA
CASSDLPYEQYF
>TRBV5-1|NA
CASSPDRDTGELFF
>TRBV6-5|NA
CASSYLRRDTGELFF
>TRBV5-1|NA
CASSRGQPALEAFF
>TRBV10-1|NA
CASSENAGPYEQYF
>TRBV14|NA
CASSPLGGEQYF
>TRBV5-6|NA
CASSLGGGAEGYTF
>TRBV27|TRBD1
CASSFSGQGARGYTF
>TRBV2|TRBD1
CASSLDLGQGIF
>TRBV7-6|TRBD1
CASSIDRVGGKFF
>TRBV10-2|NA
CASSDKRGRRGSNQPQHF
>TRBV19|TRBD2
CASSMKGAGGYEQYF
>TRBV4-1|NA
CASSRTAREPYEQYF
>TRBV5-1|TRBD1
CASSRQGMNTEAFF
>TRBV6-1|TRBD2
CASTPGSGRGLEQYF
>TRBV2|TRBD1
CASRLTGGLNEQFF
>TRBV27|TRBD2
CASSRPGLPNDNEQFF
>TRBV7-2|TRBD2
CASSLAGLAGGRSYEQYF
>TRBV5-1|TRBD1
CASSGGQGTDTQYF
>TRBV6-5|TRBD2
CASALAGGPSYEQYF
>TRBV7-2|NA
CASSPSFSAPQHF
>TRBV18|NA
CASSPPWGPGVGEQYF
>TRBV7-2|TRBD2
CASSLGLAGASYEQYF
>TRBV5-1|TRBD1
CASSVGQVPISNQPQHF
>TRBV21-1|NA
CASSKTSFSGELFF